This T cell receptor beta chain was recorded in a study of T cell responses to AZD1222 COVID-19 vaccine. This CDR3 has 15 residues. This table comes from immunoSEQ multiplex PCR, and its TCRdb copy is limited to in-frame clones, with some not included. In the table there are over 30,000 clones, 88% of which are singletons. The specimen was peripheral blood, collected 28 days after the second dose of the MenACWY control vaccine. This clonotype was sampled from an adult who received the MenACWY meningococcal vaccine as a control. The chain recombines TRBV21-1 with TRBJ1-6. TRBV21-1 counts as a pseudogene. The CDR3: CASSKAGRDARPLHF. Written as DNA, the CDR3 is TGTGCCAGCAGCAAAGCCGGTAGGGACGCGCGACCCCTCCACTTT.